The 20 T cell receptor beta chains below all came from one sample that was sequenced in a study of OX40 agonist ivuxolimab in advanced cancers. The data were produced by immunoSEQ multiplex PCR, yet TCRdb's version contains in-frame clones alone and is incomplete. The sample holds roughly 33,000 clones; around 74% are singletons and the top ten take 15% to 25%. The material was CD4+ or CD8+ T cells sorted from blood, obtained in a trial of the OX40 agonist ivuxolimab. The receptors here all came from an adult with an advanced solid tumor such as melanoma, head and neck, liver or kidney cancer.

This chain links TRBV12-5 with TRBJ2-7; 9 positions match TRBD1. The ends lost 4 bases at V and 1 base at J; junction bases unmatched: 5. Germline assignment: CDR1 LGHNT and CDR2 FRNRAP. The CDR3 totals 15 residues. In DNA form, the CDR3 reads TGTGCTAGTGGTTCCCCCGGGACAGGGTCCTACGAGCAGTACTTC. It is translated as CASGSPGTGSYEQYF.

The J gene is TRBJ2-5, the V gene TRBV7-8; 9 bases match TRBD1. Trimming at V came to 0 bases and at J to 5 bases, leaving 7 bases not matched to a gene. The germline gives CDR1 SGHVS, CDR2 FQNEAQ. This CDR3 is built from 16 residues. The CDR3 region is CASSLAGTGGYETQYF. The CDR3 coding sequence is TGTGCCAGCAGCTTAGCGGGAACAGGGGGCTATGAGACCCAGTACTTC.

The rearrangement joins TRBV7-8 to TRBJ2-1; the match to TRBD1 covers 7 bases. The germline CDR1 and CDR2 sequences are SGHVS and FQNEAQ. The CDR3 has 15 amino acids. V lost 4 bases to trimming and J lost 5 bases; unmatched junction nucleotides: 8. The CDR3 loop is CASSYPGQANNEQFF. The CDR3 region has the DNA TGTGCCAGCAGCTATCCCGGACAGGCTAACAATGAGCAGTTCTTC.

The CDR3, as DNA: TGCGCCAGCAGCTTCCTGGAAGGGGAGCAGTTCTTC. This encodes CASSFLEGEQFF. The chain links TRBV5-1 to TRBJ2-1, with unresolved D. Germline values: CDR1 SGHRS, CDR2 YFSETQ. The CDR3 loop spans 12 amino acids. The germline V and J ends were trimmed by 2 bases and 10 bases, with 10 bases remaining between them.

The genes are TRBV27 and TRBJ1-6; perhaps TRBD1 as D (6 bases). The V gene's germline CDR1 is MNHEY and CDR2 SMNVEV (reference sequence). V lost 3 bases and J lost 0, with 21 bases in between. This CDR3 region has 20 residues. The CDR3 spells CASSLFDRPGHSSYNSPLHF. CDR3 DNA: TGTGCCAGCAGTTTGTTCGATCGTCCGGGACATTCCTCCTATAATTCACCCCTCCACTTT.

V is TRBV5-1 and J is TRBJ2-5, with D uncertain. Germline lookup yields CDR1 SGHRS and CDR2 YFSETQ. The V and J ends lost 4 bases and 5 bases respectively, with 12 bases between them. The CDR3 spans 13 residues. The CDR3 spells CASSLYSGETQYF. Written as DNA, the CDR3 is TGCGCCAGCAGCCTCTATTCCGGGGAGACCCAGTACTTC.

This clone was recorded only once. The CDR3: CASSSKGGGEQFF. CDR3 coding DNA: TGTGCCAGCAGCTCCAAGGGGGGCGGAGAGCAGTTCTTC. The V and J genes are TRBV9 and TRBJ2-1; TRBD1 or TRBD2 may be the D gene (6 bases each). V was shortened by 4 bases and J by 10 bases, with 15 bases between the two germline ends. The germline CDR1 and CDR2 sequences are SGDLS and YYNGEE. The CDR3 length is 13 residues.

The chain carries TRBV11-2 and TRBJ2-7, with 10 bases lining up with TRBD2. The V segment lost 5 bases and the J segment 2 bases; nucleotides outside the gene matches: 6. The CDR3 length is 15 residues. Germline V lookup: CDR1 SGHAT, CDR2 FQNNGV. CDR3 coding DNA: TGTGCCAGCAGCCAAGGGAGCGGGGGGGCCTACGAGCAGTACTTC. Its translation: CASSQGSGGAYEQYF.

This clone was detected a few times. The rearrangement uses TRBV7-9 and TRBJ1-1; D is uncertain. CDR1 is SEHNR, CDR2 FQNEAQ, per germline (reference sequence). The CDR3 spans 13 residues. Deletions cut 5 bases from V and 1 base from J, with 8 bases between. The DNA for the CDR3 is TGTGCCAGCAGCGTTGACGGGAACACTGAAGCTTTCTTT. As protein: CASSVDGNTEAFF.

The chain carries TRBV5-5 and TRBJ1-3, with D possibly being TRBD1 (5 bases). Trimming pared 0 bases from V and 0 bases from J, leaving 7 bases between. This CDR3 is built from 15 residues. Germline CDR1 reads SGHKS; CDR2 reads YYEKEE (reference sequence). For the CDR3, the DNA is TGTGCCAGCAGCTTGGAGAGGGGCTCTGGAAACACCATATATTTT. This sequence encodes CASSLERGSGNTIYF.

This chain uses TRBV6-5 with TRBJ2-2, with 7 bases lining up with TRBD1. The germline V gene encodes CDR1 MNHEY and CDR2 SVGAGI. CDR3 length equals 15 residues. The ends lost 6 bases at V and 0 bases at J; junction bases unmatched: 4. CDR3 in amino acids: CASSSGGSNTGELFF. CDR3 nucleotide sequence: TGTGCCAGCAGCTCAGGGGGATCGAACACCGGGGAGCTGTTTTTT.

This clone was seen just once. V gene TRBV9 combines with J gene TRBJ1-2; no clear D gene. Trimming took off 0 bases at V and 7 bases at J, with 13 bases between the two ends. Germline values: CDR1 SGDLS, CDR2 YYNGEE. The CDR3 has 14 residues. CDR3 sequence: CASSVEYTGIGYTF. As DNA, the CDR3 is TGTGCCAGCAGCGTAGAGTACACGGGAATTGGCTACACCTTC. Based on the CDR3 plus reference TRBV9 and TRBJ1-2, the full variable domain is DSGVTQTPKHLITATGQRVTLRCSPRSGDLSVYWYQQSLDQGLQFLIQYYNGEERAKGNILERFSAQQFPDLHSELNLSSLELGDSALYFCASSVEYTGIGYTFGSGTRLTVV.

CDR3 sequence: CAWNGQGSEKLFF. Written as DNA, the CDR3 is TGTGCCTGGAACGGTCAGGGGAGTGAAAAACTGTTTTTT. The chain links TRBV30 to TRBJ1-4, with D possibly TRBD1 on 6 matching bases. Trimming took off 4 bases at V and 7 bases at J, with 13 bases between the two ends. This CDR3 region has 13 residues. CDR1 GTSNPN and CDR2 SVGIG come from the germline V gene (reference sequence).

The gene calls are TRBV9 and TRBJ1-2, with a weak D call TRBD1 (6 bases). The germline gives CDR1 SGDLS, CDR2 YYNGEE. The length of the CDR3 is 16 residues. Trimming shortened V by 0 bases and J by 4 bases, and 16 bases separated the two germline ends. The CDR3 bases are TGTGCCAGCAGCGTAGCGGGGGGTACAGGGAGCTATGGCTACACCTTC. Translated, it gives CASSVAGGTGSYGYTF.

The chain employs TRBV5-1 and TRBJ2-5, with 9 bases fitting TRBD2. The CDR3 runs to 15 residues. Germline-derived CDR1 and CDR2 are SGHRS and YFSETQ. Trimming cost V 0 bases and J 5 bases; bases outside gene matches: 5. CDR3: CASSLELAGVETQYF. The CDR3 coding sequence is TGCGCCAGCAGCTTGGAACTAGCGGGTGTTGAGACCCAGTACTTC.

Written as DNA, the CDR3 is TGTGCCAGCAGGACGCCGGGACAGATTAATTCACCCCTCCACTTT. It specifies CASRTPGQINSPLHF. The chain is built from TRBV6-1 and TRBJ1-6; 7 bases are shared with TRBD1. This CDR3 spans 15 amino acids. V shed 6 bases and J 6 bases; nucleotides not matched to a gene: 8. The germline CDR1 and CDR2 sequences are MNHNS and SASEGT.

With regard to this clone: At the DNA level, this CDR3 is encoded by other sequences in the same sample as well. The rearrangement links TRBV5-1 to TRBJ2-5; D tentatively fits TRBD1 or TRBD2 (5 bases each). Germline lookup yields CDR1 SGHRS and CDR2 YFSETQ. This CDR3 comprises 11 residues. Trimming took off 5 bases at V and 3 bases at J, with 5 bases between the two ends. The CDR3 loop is CASRGEETQYF. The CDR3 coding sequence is TGCGCCAGCAGGGGGGAAGAGACCCAGTACTTC.

The CDR3 sequence: CASRLGQGSTGELFF. For the CDR3, the DNA is TGTGCCAGCAGGCTCGGACAGGGAAGCACCGGGGAGCTGTTTTTT. The rearrangement joins TRBV27 to TRBJ2-2; 8 bases match TRBD1. Germline V gene lookup returns CDR1 MNHEY and CDR2 SMNVEV (reference sequence). The CDR3 covers 15 residues. J was trimmed by 4 bases and V by 6 bases; bases with no gene match: 7.

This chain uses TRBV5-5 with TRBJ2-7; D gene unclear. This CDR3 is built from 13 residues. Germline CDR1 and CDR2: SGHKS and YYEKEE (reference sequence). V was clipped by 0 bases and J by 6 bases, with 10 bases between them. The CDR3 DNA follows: TGTGCCAGCAGCTTGGGATCCTCGGGCGAGCAGTACTTC. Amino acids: CASSLGSSGEQYF.

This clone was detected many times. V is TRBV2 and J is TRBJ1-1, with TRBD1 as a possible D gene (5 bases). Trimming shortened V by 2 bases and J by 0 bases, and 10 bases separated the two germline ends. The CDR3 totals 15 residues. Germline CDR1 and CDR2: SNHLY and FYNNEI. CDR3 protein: CASSEPRDLNTEAFF. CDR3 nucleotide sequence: TGTGCCAGCAGTGAACCCAGGGATTTGAACACTGAAGCTTTCTTT. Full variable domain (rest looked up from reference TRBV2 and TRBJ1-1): EPEVTQTPSHQVTQMGQEVILRCVPISNHLYFYWYRQILGQKVEFLVSFYNNEISEKSEIFDDQFSVERPDGSNFTLKIRSTKLEDSAMYFCASSEPRDLNTEAFFGQGTRLTVV.